This paragraph reports one TCR beta chain. V lost 4 bases, J lost 9 bases, and 16 bases lay in between. Looked up from germline, CDR1 is SNHLY and CDR2 is FYNNEI. This CDR3 spans 13 amino acids. Here immunoSEQ multiplex PCR was the method, and the copy in TCRdb shows in-frame clones only, minus some. The sample yields some 130,000 clones, about 93% seen once. The sample belongs to a study of T cell responses to AZD1222 COVID-19 vaccine. The rearrangement joins TRBV2 to TRBJ2-7, with D possibly TRBD1 on 7 matching bases. The sample in question was peripheral blood, obtained 28 days after the second AZD1222 dose. The TCR originated in an adult who received the AZD1222 COVID-19 vaccine. The CDR3 loop reads CASSGQGVGRQYF. The CDR3 nucleotides read TGTGCCAGCAGTGGGCAGGGGGTCGGGAGGCAGTACTTC.